Below are 20 T cell receptor beta chains sequenced from a single sample in a study of PD-L1 blockade in urothelial cancer. Generated by immunoSEQ multiplex PCR, the TCRdb table keeps only in-frame clones and is missing some. The data contain 70,000 or so clones, approximately 80% of them singletons. Sequences were derived from PBMCs, sampled around atezolizumab (anti-PD-L1) treatment. The receptors derive from a man between 65 and 79 years old with urothelial cancer.

This clone has just one count. V and J are TRBV7-2 and TRBJ2-5, with a tentative D call TRBD1 (6 bases). V was shortened by 2 bases and J by 1 base, with 11 bases between the two germline ends. Germline V gene sequence: CDR1 SGHTA, CDR2 FQGNSA. This CDR3 has 15 residues. CDR3 bases: TGTGCCAGCAGCTTAATGGGCAGGGGCCAAGAGACCCAGTACTTC. Translating gives CASSLMGRGQETQYF.

A single count supports this clone. The V gene is TRBV29-1, the J gene TRBJ2-5; 8 bases line up with TRBD2. The germline CDR1 and CDR2 sequences are SQVTM and ANQGSEA. The CDR3 is 14 amino acids. The V and J ends lost 6 bases and 6 bases, in that order; junction bases with no gene match: 12. CDR3 bases: TGCAGCGTCAACCGAGGGACTAGTCGGCAGACCCAGTACTTC. Translation: CSVNRGTSRQTQYF.

The rearrangement links TRBV6-1 to TRBJ2-3; maybe TRBD2 (5 bases). Germline V gene sequence: CDR1 MNHNS, CDR2 SASEGT. CDR3 length: 13 residues. V lost 5 bases, J lost 6 bases, and 12 bases lay in between. This CDR3 is CASSRDRGDTQYF. The CDR3 region has the DNA TGTGCCAGCAGTCGGGATCGTGGGGATACGCAGTATTTT.

The CDR3 DNA sequence: TGTGCCAGCGGGACAGCTAGCTCCTACGAGCAGTACTTC. It codes for CASGTASSYEQYF. The V and J genes are TRBV6-5 and TRBJ2-7; 7 bases match TRBD1. The junction had 4 bases not matched to a gene; V was cut back by 8 bases and J by 0 bases. Germline V gene lookup returns CDR1 MNHEY and CDR2 SVGAGI. This CDR3 has 13 amino acids.

The genes are TRBV29-1 and TRBJ1-2; a possible D gene is TRBD1 (6 bases). CDR1 is SQVTM, CDR2 ANQGSEA, per germline. The V gene lost 4 bases and the J gene lost 0 bases, with 6 bases spanning the gap. The CDR3 is 12 amino acids. The CDR3 reads CSVGQANYGYTF. As DNA, the CDR3 is TGCAGCGTTGGACAGGCTAACTATGGCTACACCTTC. The full variable domain, rest sourced from reference TRBV29-1 and TRBJ1-2, is SAVISQKPSRDICQRGTSLTIQCQVDSQVTMMFWYRQQPGQSLTLIATANQGSEATYESGFVIDKFPISRPNLTFSTLTVSNMSPEDSSIYLCSVGQANYGYTFGSGTRLTVV.

CDR3 residues: CASSDSLGEQYF. Here the CDR3 DNA reads TGTGCCAGCAGTGACAGTCTAGGCGAGCAGTACTTC. This rearrangement joins TRBV2 to TRBJ2-7; D is undetermined. Germline values: CDR1 SNHLY, CDR2 FYNNEI. Deletions cut 3 bases from V and 6 bases from J, with 9 bases between. The CDR3 has 12 residues.

This chain connects TRBV11-2 to TRBJ2-1; 7 bases match TRBD2. CDR1 and CDR2 (germline): SGHAT, FQNNGV. The length of the CDR3 is 16 residues. Trimming removed 3 bases from V and 6 bases from J; junction bases left unmatched: 11. The CDR3 spells CASSFLMGLQPNEQFF. CDR3 bases: TGTGCCAGCAGCTTCCTAATGGGACTACAACCCAATGAGCAGTTCTTC.

This chain uses TRBV19 with TRBJ1-5; D call uncertain. This CDR3 is built from 13 residues. Germline-derived CDR1 and CDR2 are LNHDA and SQIVND (reference sequence). Trimming stripped 3 bases from V and 4 bases from J, with 7 bases between. The CDR3 DNA sequence: TGTGCCAGTAGTATTCGGAGGAATCAGCCCCAGCATTTT. Protein: CASSIRRNQPQHF. Full variable domain (outside the CDR3, taken from reference TRBV19 and TRBJ1-5): DGGITQSPKYLFRKEGQNVTLSCEQNLNHDAMYWYRQDPGQGLRLIYYSQIVNDFQKGDIAEGYSVSREKKESFPLTVTSAQKNPTAFYLCASSIRRNQPQHFGDGTRLSIL.

This chain links TRBV6-6 with TRBJ2-7; no clear D. Trimming took 6 bases from V and 0 from J, leaving 12 bases between them. The CDR3 totals 14 residues. Germline V CDR1 and CDR2: MNHNY, SVGAGI (reference sequence). The CDR3 spells CASSREAASYEQYF. CDR3 nucleotides: TGTGCCAGCAGCCGAGAGGCAGCCTCCTACGAGCAGTACTTC.

In its sample, this clone was seen once. The chain uses TRBV5-1 and TRBJ1-4; 7 positions match TRBD1. The CDR3 sequence is 17 residues long. V was clipped by 0 bases and J by 4 bases; unmatched bases: 9. Germline V gives CDR1 SGHRS, CDR2 YFSETQ. The CDR3 sequence: CASSLGTGGGLNEKLFF. CDR3 coding DNA: TGCGCCAGCAGCTTGGGGACAGGAGGGGGACTTAATGAAAAACTGTTTTTT.

The chain recombines TRBV19 with TRBJ2-1; 8 bases align to TRBD1. The CDR3 spans 15 residues. From germline, CDR1 is LNHDA and CDR2 SQIVND (reference sequence). J gave up 6 bases and V 10 bases, and 14 bases lay outside the gene matches. In nucleotides, the CDR3 is TGTGCCACAATCCCGCACAGGGGGAAGTCCAATGAGCAGTTCTTC. Translating gives CATIPHRGKSNEQFF.

This sequence joins TRBV5-6 and TRBJ2-7, with TRBD2 identical over 7 bases. CDR3 length: 15 amino acids. Trimming removed 4 bases from V and 0 bases from J; junction bases left unmatched: 7. The germline V gene encodes CDR1 SGHDT and CDR2 YYEEEE. This CDR3 reads CASSLNRLASYEQYF. In DNA form, the CDR3 reads TGTGCCAGCAGCCTGAACCGACTAGCCTCCTACGAGCAGTACTTC.

The genes are TRBV5-3 and TRBJ2-2; perhaps TRBD2 as D (6 bases). TRBV5-3 is identified as an open reading frame with a role that is uncertain. This CDR3 spans 17 amino acids. V lost 0 bases and J lost 3, with 15 bases in between. The chain's CDR3 is CARSLGPGVRDTGELFF. CDR3 sequence (DNA): TGTGCCAGAAGCTTGGGTCCGGGGGTGCGCGACACCGGGGAGCTGTTTTTT.

The chain combines TRBV4-1 with TRBJ1-4; a weak D match, TRBD1 (6 bases). Germline V lookup: CDR1 MGHRA, CDR2 YSYEKL. The ends were cut back, 0 bases at V and 7 bases at J, with 15 bases in the middle. This CDR3 has 16 amino acids. This CDR3 reads CASSQDWGGQGEKLFF. The DNA of the CDR3 is TGCGCCAGCAGCCAAGATTGGGGGGGGCAGGGTGAAAAACTGTTTTTT.

The chain recombines TRBV14 with TRBJ2-7, with 7 bases lining up with TRBD2. The CDR3 has 18 amino acids. Germline CDR1 and CDR2: SGHDN and FVKESK. With 0 bases clipped from V and 1 base from J, the junction kept 12 bases outside the gene matches. CDR3 in amino acids: CASSQDLLGAGYSYEQYF. CDR3 in DNA: TGTGCCAGCAGCCAAGATTTGTTAGGAGCGGGGTATTCCTACGAGCAGTACTTC.

This chain connects TRBV5-5 to TRBJ1-1; D remains unclear. Germline V gene data show CDR1 as SGHKS and CDR2 as YYEKEE (reference sequence). The CDR3 contains 15 residues. V lost 0 bases, J lost 1 base, and 10 bases lay in between. The CDR3 DNA follows: TGTGCCAGCAGCTTGGGGCAGCGTACGAACACTGAAGCTTTCTTT. Translating gives CASSLGQRTNTEAFF.

The rearrangement joins TRBV6-1 to TRBJ2-2; 7 nucleotides align to TRBD2. CDR1 and CDR2 (germline): MNHNS, SASEGT. The V gene end was trimmed by 6 bases and the J gene end by 1 base; junction bases not matched to a gene: 5. This CDR3 spans 15 amino acids. CDR3 sequence: CASSQAGMNTGELFF. CDR3 nucleotide sequence: TGTGCCAGCAGCCAAGCGGGGATGAACACCGGGGAGCTGTTTTTT.

V and J are TRBV6-1 and TRBJ1-2; weak D call: TRBD1 (5 bases). The V end lost 4 bases, the J end lost 6 bases, and 24 bases lay between the germline ends. Germline CDR1 MNHNS, CDR2 SASEGT. This CDR3 is built from 17 residues. The CDR3 protein is CASSVGAQGVRRDGYTF. CDR3 nucleotide sequence: TGTGCCAGCAGTGTAGGGGCCCAGGGCGTCCGGAGGGATGGCTACACCTTC.

The chain recombines TRBV5-4 with TRBJ2-7; D ambiguous. Germline lookup yields CDR1 SGHNT and CDR2 YYREEE (reference sequence). This CDR3 is 13 amino acids long. V was clipped by 0 bases and J by 4 bases, with 8 bases between them. DNA of the CDR3: TGTGCCAGCAGCTTGGAAGGCAGGTACGAGCAGTACTTC. Residues: CASSLEGRYEQYF.

The chain carries TRBV27 and TRBJ2-7; 12 bases map to TRBD2. Germline CDR1 is MNHEY and CDR2 is SMNVEV (reference sequence). The ends lost 5 bases at V and 2 bases at J; junction bases unmatched: 1. The CDR3 totals 14 residues. Written as DNA, the CDR3 is TGTGCCAGCAGTCGGACTAGCGGGACCTACGAGCAGTACTTC. Its translation: CASSRTSGTYEQYF.